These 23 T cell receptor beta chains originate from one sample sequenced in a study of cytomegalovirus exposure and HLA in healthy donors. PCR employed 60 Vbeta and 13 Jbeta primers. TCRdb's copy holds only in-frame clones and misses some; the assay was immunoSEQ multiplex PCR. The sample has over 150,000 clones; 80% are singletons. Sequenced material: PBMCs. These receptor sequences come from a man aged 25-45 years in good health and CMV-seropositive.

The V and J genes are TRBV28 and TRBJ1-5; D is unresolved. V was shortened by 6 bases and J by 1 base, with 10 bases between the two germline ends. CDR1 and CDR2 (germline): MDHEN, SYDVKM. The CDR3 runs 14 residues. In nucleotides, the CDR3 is TGTGCCAGCAGGGCAGGTTTGAGCAATCAGCCCCAGCATTTT. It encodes CASRAGLSNQPQHF.

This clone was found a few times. CDR3 sequence reads: CASSTSREGDEKLFF. In nucleotides, the CDR3 is TGTGCCAGTAGTACCAGCCGGGAGGGAGATGAAAAACTGTTTTTT. This sequence joins TRBV19 and TRBJ1-4; D unresolved. Per the germline V gene, CDR1 is LNHDA and CDR2 is SQIVND (reference sequence). The CDR3 has 15 amino acids. Trimming left V 4 bases short and J 6 bases short, with 15 bases between. The whole variable domain, remainder taken from reference TRBV19 and TRBJ1-4, is DGGITQSPKYLFRKEGQNVTLSCEQNLNHDAMYWYRQDPGQGLRLIYYSQIVNDFQKGDIAEGYSVSREKKESFPLTVTSAQKNPTAFYLCASSTSREGDEKLFFGSGTQLSVL.

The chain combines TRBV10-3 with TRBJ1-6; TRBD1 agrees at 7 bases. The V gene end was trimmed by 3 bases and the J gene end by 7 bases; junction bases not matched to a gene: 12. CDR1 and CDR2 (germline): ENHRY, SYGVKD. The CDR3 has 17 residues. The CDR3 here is CAISDPQTGFGNSPLHF. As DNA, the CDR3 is TGTGCCATCAGTGACCCTCAGACAGGGTTTGGAAATTCACCCCTCCACTTT.

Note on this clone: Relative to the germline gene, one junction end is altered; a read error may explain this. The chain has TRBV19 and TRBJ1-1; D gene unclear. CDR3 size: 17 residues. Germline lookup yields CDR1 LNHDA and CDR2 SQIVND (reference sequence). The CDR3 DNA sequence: TGTGCCAGTAGTTCTGAACCCTTCGGAGGGTTGAATACTGAAGCTTTCTTT. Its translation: CASSSEPFGGLNTEAFF.

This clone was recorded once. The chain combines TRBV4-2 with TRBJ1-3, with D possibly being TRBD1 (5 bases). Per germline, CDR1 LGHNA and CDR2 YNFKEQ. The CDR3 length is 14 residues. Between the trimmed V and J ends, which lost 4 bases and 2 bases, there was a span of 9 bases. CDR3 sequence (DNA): TGTGCCAGCAGCCCAGCGGGGGCTGGAAACACCATATATTTT. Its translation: CASSPAGAGNTIYF.

The CDR3, as DNA: TGTGCCAGCAGCGAAACTAGCGGGAGGTCCTACGAGCAGTACTTC. Translated, it gives CASSETSGRSYEQYF. This chain joins TRBV2 and TRBJ2-7; TRBD2 matches at 12 bases. Losses at the gene ends were 6 bases for V and 1 base for J; bases not matched to a gene: 4. Per germline, CDR1 SNHLY and CDR2 FYNNEI. This CDR3 has 15 amino acids.

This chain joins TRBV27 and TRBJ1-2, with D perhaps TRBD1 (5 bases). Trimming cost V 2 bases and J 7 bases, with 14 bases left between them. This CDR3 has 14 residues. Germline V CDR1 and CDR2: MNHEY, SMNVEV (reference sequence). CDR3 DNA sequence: TGTGCCAGCAGTTTAAGAGGGGAGGTGTCTGGCTACACCTTC. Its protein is CASSLRGEVSGYTF.

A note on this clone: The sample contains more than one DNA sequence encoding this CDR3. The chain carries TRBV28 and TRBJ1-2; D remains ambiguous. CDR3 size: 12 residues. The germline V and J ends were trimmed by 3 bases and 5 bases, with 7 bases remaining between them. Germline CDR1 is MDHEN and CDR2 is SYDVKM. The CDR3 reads CASSFSRYGYTF. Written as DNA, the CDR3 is TGTGCCAGCAGTTTCTCGAGGTATGGCTACACCTTC.

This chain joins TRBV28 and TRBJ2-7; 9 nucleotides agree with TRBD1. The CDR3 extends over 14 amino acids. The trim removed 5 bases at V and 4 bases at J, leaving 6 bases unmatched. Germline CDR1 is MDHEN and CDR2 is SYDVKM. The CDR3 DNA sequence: TGTGCCAGCAGTCCCGCCGGGACAGGGTACGAGCAGTACTTC. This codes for CASSPAGTGYEQYF. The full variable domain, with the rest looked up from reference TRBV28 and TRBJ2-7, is DVKVTQSSRYLVKRTGEKVFLECVQDMDHENMFWYRQDPGLGLRLIYFSYDVKMKEKGDIPEGYSVSREKKERFSLILESASTNQTSMYLCASSPAGTGYEQYFGPGTRLTVT.

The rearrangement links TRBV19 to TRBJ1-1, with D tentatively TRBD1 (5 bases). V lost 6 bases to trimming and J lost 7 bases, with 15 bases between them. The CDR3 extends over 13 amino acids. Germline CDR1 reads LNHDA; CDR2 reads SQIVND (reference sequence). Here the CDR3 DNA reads TGTGCCAGTAGCGGCAGGGCCCGAGGTGAAGCTTTCTTT. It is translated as CASSGRARGEAFF. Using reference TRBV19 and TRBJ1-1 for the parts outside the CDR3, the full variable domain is DGGITQSPKYLFRKEGQNVTLSCEQNLNHDAMYWYRQDPGQGLRLIYYSQIVNDFQKGDIAEGYSVSREKKESFPLTVTSAQKNPTAFYLCASSGRARGEAFFGQGTRLTVV.

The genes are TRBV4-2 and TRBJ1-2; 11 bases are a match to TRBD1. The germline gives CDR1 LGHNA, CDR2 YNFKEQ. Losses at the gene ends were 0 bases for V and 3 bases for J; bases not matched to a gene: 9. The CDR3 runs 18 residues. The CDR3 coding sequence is TGTGCCAGCAGCCAAGATCTCGGACAGGGGGCGCTTGACTATGGCTACACCTTC. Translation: CASSQDLGQGALDYGYTF.

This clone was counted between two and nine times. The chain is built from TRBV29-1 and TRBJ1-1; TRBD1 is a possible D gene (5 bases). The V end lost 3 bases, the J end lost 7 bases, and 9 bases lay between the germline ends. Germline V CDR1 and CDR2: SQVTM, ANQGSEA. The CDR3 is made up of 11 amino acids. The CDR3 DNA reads TGCAGCGTTGATGGGGGGGGTGAAGCTTTCTTT. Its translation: CSVDGGGEAFF.

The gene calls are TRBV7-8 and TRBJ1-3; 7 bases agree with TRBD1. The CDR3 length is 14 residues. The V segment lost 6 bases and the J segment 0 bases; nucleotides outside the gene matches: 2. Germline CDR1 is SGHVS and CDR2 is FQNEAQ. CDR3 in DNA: TGTGCCAGCAGACAGGGGACCTCTGGAAACACCATATATTTT. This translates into CASRQGTSGNTIYF.

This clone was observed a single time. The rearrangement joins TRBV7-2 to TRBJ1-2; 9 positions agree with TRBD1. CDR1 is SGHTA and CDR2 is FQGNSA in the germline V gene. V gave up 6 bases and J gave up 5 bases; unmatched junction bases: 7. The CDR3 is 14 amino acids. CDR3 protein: CASSSDRGVYGYTF. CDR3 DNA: TGTGCCAGCAGTTCCGACAGGGGGGTATATGGCTACACCTTC.

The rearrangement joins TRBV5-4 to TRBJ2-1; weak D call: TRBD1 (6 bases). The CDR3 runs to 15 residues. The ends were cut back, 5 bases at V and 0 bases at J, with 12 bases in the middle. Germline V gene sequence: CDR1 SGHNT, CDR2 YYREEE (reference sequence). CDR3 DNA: TGTGCCAGCAGACGGGACACTGGCTCCTACAATGAGCAGTTCTTC. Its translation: CASRRDTGSYNEQFF.

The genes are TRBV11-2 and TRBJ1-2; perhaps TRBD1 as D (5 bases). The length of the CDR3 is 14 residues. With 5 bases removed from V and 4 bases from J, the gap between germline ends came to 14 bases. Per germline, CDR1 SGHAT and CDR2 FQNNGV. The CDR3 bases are TGTGCCAGCAGCCTCCGGGGGGGATTCTATGGCTACACCTTC. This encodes CASSLRGGFYGYTF.

The DNA for the CDR3 is TGTGCGGGGAGTGAGGGAATGAGGAACACTGAAGCTTTCTTT. This gives the protein CAGSEGMRNTEAFF. The genes are TRBV5-4 and TRBJ1-1, with D hard to call. Germline V CDR1 and CDR2: SGHNT, YYREEE (reference sequence). This CDR3 contains 14 residues. Drawing the rest from reference TRBV5-4 and TRBJ1-1, the complete variable domain is ETGVTQSPTHLIKTRGQQVTLRCSSQSGHNTVSWYQQALGQGPQFIFQYYREEENGRGNFPPRFSGLQFPNYSSELNVNALELDDSALYLCAGSEGMRNTEAFFGQGTRLTVV.

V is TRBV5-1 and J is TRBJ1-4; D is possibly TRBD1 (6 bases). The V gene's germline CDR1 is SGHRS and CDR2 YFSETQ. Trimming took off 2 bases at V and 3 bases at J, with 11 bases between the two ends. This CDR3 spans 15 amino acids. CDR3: CASSFRDTSNEKLFF. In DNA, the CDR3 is TGCGCCAGCAGCTTCCGGGACACCTCTAATGAAAAACTGTTTTTT. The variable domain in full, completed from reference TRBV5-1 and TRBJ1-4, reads KAGVTQTPRYLIKTRGQQVTLSCSPISGHRSVSWYQQTPGQGLQFLFEYFSETQRNKGNFPGRFSGRQFSNSRSEMNVSTLELGDSALYLCASSFRDTSNEKLFFGSGTQLSVL.

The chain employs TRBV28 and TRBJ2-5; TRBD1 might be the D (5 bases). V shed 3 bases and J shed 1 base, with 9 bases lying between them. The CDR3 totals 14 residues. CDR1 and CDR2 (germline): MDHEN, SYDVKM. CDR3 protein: CASSLSRGQETQYF. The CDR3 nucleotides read TGTGCCAGCAGTTTGTCAAGGGGCCAAGAGACCCAGTACTTC.

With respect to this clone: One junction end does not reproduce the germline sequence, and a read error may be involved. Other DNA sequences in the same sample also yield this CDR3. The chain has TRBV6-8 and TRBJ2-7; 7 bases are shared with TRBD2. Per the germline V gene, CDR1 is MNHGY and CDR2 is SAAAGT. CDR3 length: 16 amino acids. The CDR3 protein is CASSRLGLADSYEQYF. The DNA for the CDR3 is TGTGCCAGCAGTCGATTGGGGCTAGCGGACTCCTACGAGCAATACTTC.

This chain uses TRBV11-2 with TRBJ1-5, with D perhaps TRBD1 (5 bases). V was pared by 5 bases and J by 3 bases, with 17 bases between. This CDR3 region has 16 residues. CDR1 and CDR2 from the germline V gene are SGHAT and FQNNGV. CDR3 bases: TGTGCCAGCAGCCCGCGTGGGGGGTTTGTCAATCAGCCCCAGCATTTT. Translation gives CASSPRGGFVNQPQHF.

The CDR3 sequence: CASSLTQRELSYEQYF. The CDR3 region has the DNA TGTGCCAGCAGTCTTACCCAGCGGGAGCTTTCCTACGAGCAGTACTTC. The chain is built from TRBV28 and TRBJ2-7; 8 bases align to TRBD2. The CDR3 spans 16 residues. Germline V CDR1 and CDR2: MDHEN, SYDVKM. With 5 bases clipped from V and 1 base from J, the junction kept 10 bases outside the gene matches.

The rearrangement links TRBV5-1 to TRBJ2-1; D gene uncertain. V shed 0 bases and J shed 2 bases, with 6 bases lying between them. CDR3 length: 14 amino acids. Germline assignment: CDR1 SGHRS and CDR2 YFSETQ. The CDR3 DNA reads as TGCGCCAGCAGCTTGGCCAGCGCCTACAATGAGCAGTTCTTC. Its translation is CASSLASAYNEQFF.